A selection of T cell receptor beta chains follows, all from one sample in a study of spatial heterogeneity in lung cancer. From the 5' RACE reads, TCRdb called clonotypes with MiXCR, one entry per CDR3 protein. The sample holds approximately 11,000 distinct CDR3 sequences; roughly 6.4% are singletons and the top ten take roughly 27%. Sequenced material: normal lung tissue next to the tumor, taken at surgery. The receptors originated from a male donor with early-stage non-small cell lung cancer. CDR3s include the opening cysteine and the closing phenylalanine or tryptophan. The D gene is left open where the match is weak. Clone size is given for some rows only: seen once, a few or many times, or a class if the clone is expanded.

CDR3nt: TGTGCCAGCAGCTTACGGGGGACTCCGACTTCCTACGAGCAGTACTTC
CDR3aa: CASSLRGTPTSYEQYF
v_gene: TRBV7-2
d_gene: NA
j_gene: TRBJ2-7
abundance: many

CDR3nt: TGTGCCAGCAGTTACGATCAGGGGGTGGACATTCAGTACTTC
CDR3aa: CASSYDQGVDIQYF
v_gene: TRBV6-2/TRBV6-3
d_gene: TRBD1
j_gene: TRBJ2-4
abundance: few

CDR3nt: TGCAGCAGCGGGGGGCCCACAGATACGCAGTATTTT
CDR3aa: CSSGGPTDTQYF
v_gene: TRBV20-1
d_gene: TRBD2
j_gene: TRBJ2-3
abundance: few

CDR3nt: TGCAGCGTTGGAGAAAGGTACGAGCAGTACTTC
CDR3aa: CSVGERYEQYF
v_gene: TRBV29-1
d_gene: NA
j_gene: TRBJ2-7
abundance: NA

CDR3nt: TGTGCCAGCAGCTTTCCGGGGGCAGCTGAAGCTTTCTTT
CDR3aa: CASSFPGAAEAFF
v_gene: TRBV5-4
d_gene: NA
j_gene: TRBJ1-1
abundance: many

CDR3nt: TGCGCCAGCAGCTTGGAACAGCCAGGGGGCGTCGGCTACACCTTC
CDR3aa: CASSLEQPGGVGYTF
v_gene: TRBV5-1
d_gene: TRBD1
j_gene: TRBJ1-2
abundance: many

CDR3nt: TGTGCCAGCAGTTATTGGGATCAGGGGCTAGGCACTGAAGCTTTCTTT
CDR3aa: CASSYWDQGLGTEAFF
v_gene: TRBV12-3/TRBV12-4
d_gene: NA
j_gene: TRBJ1-1
abundance: many

CDR3nt: TGCGCCAGCAGCCCCGACAGGGGGCAACCCGGGGAGCTGTTTTTT
CDR3aa: CASSPDRGQPGELFF
v_gene: TRBV4-3
d_gene: TRBD1
j_gene: TRBJ2-2
abundance: medium-sized

CDR3nt: TGTGCCAGTAGTCAAGACTATAGCGGGAGGGGATCGAGCGAGCAGTACTTC
CDR3aa: CASSQDYSGRGSSEQYF
v_gene: TRBV19
d_gene: TRBD2
j_gene: TRBJ2-7
abundance: medium-sized

CDR3nt: TGTGCCAGTAGTATAACTAAACAAGAGACCCAGTACTTC
CDR3aa: CASSITKQETQYF
v_gene: TRBV19
d_gene: NA
j_gene: TRBJ2-5
abundance: many

CDR3nt: TGTGCCAGCAGCTCCAATCCCGGCCGGGACTTATACAATGAGCAGTTCTTC
CDR3aa: CASSSNPGRDLYNEQFF
v_gene: TRBV9
d_gene: NA
j_gene: TRBJ2-1
abundance: many

CDR3nt: TGTGCCAGCAGCTTTTTAGGGGGGGCCCGCAATCAGCCCCAGCATTTT
CDR3aa: CASSFLGGARNQPQHF
v_gene: TRBV5-6
d_gene: NA
j_gene: TRBJ1-5
abundance: many

CDR3nt: TGTGCCAGCAGTACAGGGGTTCGGGGAAACACCATATATTTT
CDR3aa: CASSTGVRGNTIYF
v_gene: TRBV6-5
d_gene: TRBD1
j_gene: TRBJ1-3
abundance: many

CDR3nt: TGTGCCAGCAGTAGCGGGCGAAGTGGACCTGAGCAGTTCTTC
CDR3aa: CASSSGRSGPEQFF
v_gene: TRBV7-2
d_gene: TRBD2
j_gene: TRBJ2-1
abundance: many

CDR3nt: TGTGCCAGCAACCCCGGCGGGTACAATGAGCAGTTCTTC
CDR3aa: CASNPGGYNEQFF
v_gene: TRBV6-2/TRBV6-3
d_gene: NA
j_gene: TRBJ2-1
abundance: NA

CDR3nt: TGTGCCAGCAGTTACCAGTCGGGAGTAGGAAATACGCAGTATTTT
CDR3aa: CASSYQSGVGNTQYF
v_gene: TRBV6-5
d_gene: NA
j_gene: TRBJ2-3
abundance: many

CDR3nt: TGTGCCAGCAGTCCCCAGCTAGGGACCCAGTACTTC
CDR3aa: CASSPQLGTQYF
v_gene: TRBV12-3/TRBV12-4
d_gene: NA
j_gene: TRBJ2-5
abundance: many

CDR3nt: TGTGCCAGCAGCTTGAGGAACTATGGCTACACCTTC
CDR3aa: CASSLRNYGYTF
v_gene: TRBV5-6
d_gene: NA
j_gene: TRBJ1-2
abundance: many

CDR3nt: TGCAGTGCTGTCCGGGAGTACCCAAATTACGAGCAGTACTTC
CDR3aa: CSAVREYPNYEQYF
v_gene: TRBV20-1
d_gene: NA
j_gene: TRBJ2-7
abundance: medium-sized

CDR3nt: TGTGCCAGCAGGGAAGATATTTATTCACCCCTCCACTTT
CDR3aa: CASREDIYSPLHF
v_gene: TRBV6-4
d_gene: NA
j_gene: TRBJ1-6
abundance: many

CDR3nt: TGTGCCAGCAGTATTTCAGGGACAGATACGCAGTATTTT
CDR3aa: CASSISGTDTQYF
v_gene: TRBV7-2
d_gene: NA
j_gene: TRBJ2-3
abundance: medium-sized

CDR3nt: TGTGCCAGCAGCGAGGGACACACAAACACTGAAGCTTTCTTT
CDR3aa: CASSEGHTNTEAFF
v_gene: TRBV9
d_gene: NA
j_gene: TRBJ1-1
abundance: medium-sized

CDR3nt: TGCGCCAGCAGCTTGAGTCCCCGGACTGGCGGGGTGGGGGAGCAGTACTTC
CDR3aa: CASSLSPRTGGVGEQYF
v_gene: TRBV5-1
d_gene: NA
j_gene: TRBJ2-7
abundance: many

CDR3nt: TGTGCCAGCAGACCGGGACTAGCAACGGATACGCAGTATTTT
CDR3aa: CASRPGLATDTQYF
v_gene: TRBV7-2
d_gene: TRBD2
j_gene: TRBJ2-3
abundance: NA

CDR3nt: TGTGCCAGCAGCAGCCGGACTAGCGGGGATTTCTTC
CDR3aa: CASSSRTSGDFF
v_gene: TRBV7-9
d_gene: TRBD2
j_gene: TRBJ2-1
abundance: few

CDR3nt: TGCGCCAGCAGCAGCGGACAGGGACCAGAGACCCAGTACTTC
CDR3aa: CASSSGQGPETQYF
v_gene: TRBV5-1
d_gene: TRBD1
j_gene: TRBJ2-5
abundance: medium-sized

CDR3nt: TGTGCCAGCACCCCCGCTAGGGGCGGGAACGAGCAGTACTTC
CDR3aa: CASTPARGGNEQYF
v_gene: TRBV12-3/TRBV12-4
d_gene: NA
j_gene: TRBJ2-7
abundance: many

CDR3nt: TGTGTCAGCAGTCCGGGAGTGATGGATCTAGCGGGAGAAAAGTTTCCCCCCACAGATACGCAGTATTTT
CDR3aa: CVSSPGVMDLAGEKFPPTDTQYF
v_gene: TRBV6-2/TRBV6-3
d_gene: TRBD2
j_gene: TRBJ2-3
abundance: NA

CDR3nt: TGCGCCAGCAGCGGGAACACCGGGGAGCTGTTTTTT
CDR3aa: CASSGNTGELFF
v_gene: TRBV5-1
d_gene: NA
j_gene: TRBJ2-2
abundance: many

CDR3nt: TGCAGTGCTAGGTCGCAGATCGGCAATCAGCCCCAGCATTTT
CDR3aa: CSARSQIGNQPQHF
v_gene: TRBV20-1
d_gene: NA
j_gene: TRBJ1-5
abundance: many

CDR3nt: TGCAGTGCAACAGAAGTCTCTGGAAACACCATATATTTT
CDR3aa: CSATEVSGNTIYF
v_gene: TRBV20-1
d_gene: NA
j_gene: TRBJ1-3
abundance: NA

CDR3nt: TGCAGTGCCCTCTCCGTCGGGGGGGCGGAGTACGAGCAGTACTTC
CDR3aa: CSALSVGGAEYEQYF
v_gene: TRBV20-1
d_gene: TRBD2
j_gene: TRBJ2-7
abundance: many

CDR3nt: TGTGCCAGCAGTTACTCGAAGGCAAGAAGCTCCTACGAGCAGTACTTC
CDR3aa: CASSYSKARSSYEQYF
v_gene: TRBV6-5
d_gene: NA
j_gene: TRBJ2-7
abundance: many

CDR3nt: TGTGCCAGCAGTCCTTGGACTAGCGGGAGCAGATACGAGCAGTACTTC
CDR3aa: CASSPWTSGSRYEQYF
v_gene: TRBV6-5
d_gene: TRBD2
j_gene: TRBJ2-7
abundance: many

CDR3nt: TGCAGTGCTAAAAGGGATCCAAACTATGGCTACACCTTC
CDR3aa: CSAKRDPNYGYTF
v_gene: TRBV20-1
d_gene: NA
j_gene: TRBJ1-2
abundance: many

CDR3nt: TGCAGCGCCCTCCTAGCGGGAGGGCCTCACGAGCAGTACTTC
CDR3aa: CSALLAGGPHEQYF
v_gene: TRBV29-1
d_gene: TRBD2
j_gene: TRBJ2-7
abundance: many

CDR3nt: TGTGCCAGCAGCATTAGCGGGACGAACTACAATGAGCAGTTCTTC
CDR3aa: CASSISGTNYNEQFF
v_gene: TRBV11-2
d_gene: TRBD2
j_gene: TRBJ2-1
abundance: large

CDR3nt: TGTGCCAGCAGCTTTACAGGGGGCGCGGATGGCTACACCTTC
CDR3aa: CASSFTGGADGYTF
v_gene: TRBV7-9
d_gene: TRBD1
j_gene: TRBJ1-2
abundance: many

CDR3nt: TGTGCCAGCAGTTTAGGGCAACGGCACACTGAAGCTTTCTTT
CDR3aa: CASSLGQRHTEAFF
v_gene: TRBV28
d_gene: NA
j_gene: TRBJ1-1
abundance: many

CDR3nt: TGTGCCAGCCCTGGGAACAGAGTATATTCACCCCTCCACTTT
CDR3aa: CASPGNRVYSPLHF
v_gene: TRBV6-1
d_gene: NA
j_gene: TRBJ1-6
abundance: many

CDR3nt: TGCGCCAGCAGCGAAGGGGGACTCACTGAAGCTTTCTTT
CDR3aa: CASSEGGLTEAFF
v_gene: TRBV5-1
d_gene: NA
j_gene: TRBJ1-1
abundance: many

CDR3nt: TGTGCCAGCAGCTTTATGGGTTCCCAAGAGACCCAGTACTTC
CDR3aa: CASSFMGSQETQYF
v_gene: TRBV5-4
d_gene: NA
j_gene: TRBJ2-5
abundance: many

CDR3nt: TGCGCCAGCAACCTTCCCGGGAGCGGGAATGAGCAGTTCTTC
CDR3aa: CASNLPGSGNEQFF
v_gene: TRBV10-2
d_gene: NA
j_gene: TRBJ2-1
abundance: few

CDR3nt: TGTGCCAGCAGCTTTTCGCGGGTGGATACGCAGTATTTT
CDR3aa: CASSFSRVDTQYF
v_gene: TRBV7-3
d_gene: NA
j_gene: TRBJ2-3
abundance: many

CDR3nt: TGTGCCAGCAGTGAGACGGAAGAGACCCAGTACTTC
CDR3aa: CASSETEETQYF
v_gene: TRBV9
d_gene: NA
j_gene: TRBJ2-5
abundance: many

CDR3nt: TGTGCCAGCGGGCTAATTCCCACAGATACGCAGTATTTT
CDR3aa: CASGLIPTDTQYF
v_gene: TRBV6-6
d_gene: NA
j_gene: TRBJ2-3
abundance: many

CDR3nt: TGTGCCAGCGGCGGGGGATGGGGGAGACTGCTGAACACTGAAGCTTTCTTT
CDR3aa: CASGGGWGRLLNTEAFF
v_gene: TRBV12-3/TRBV12-4
d_gene: NA
j_gene: TRBJ1-1
abundance: many

CDR3nt: TGCAGTGCAGCGGGAGATACACCCTACGAGCAGTACTTC
CDR3aa: CSAAGDTPYEQYF
v_gene: TRBV20-1
d_gene: TRBD2
j_gene: TRBJ2-7
abundance: many

CDR3nt: TGTGCCTGGAGGGGCCCCGGGATCACCGGGGAGCTGTTTTTT
CDR3aa: CAWRGPGITGELFF
v_gene: TRBV30
d_gene: NA
j_gene: TRBJ2-2
abundance: many

CDR3nt: TGTGCCAGCAGCCCCCGGACAGGGAGCTTCTACGAGCAGTACTTC
CDR3aa: CASSPRTGSFYEQYF
v_gene: TRBV5-4
d_gene: TRBD1
j_gene: TRBJ2-7
abundance: many

CDR3nt: TGTGCCAGCAGCTCCTCGTGGCCCTATAATTCACCCCTCCACTTT
CDR3aa: CASSSSWPYNSPLHF
v_gene: TRBV11-2
d_gene: NA
j_gene: TRBJ1-6
abundance: medium-sized

CDR3nt: TGTGCCAGCAGCTTCTATCCGACAGGGGAGGAAGGCTACACCTTC
CDR3aa: CASSFYPTGEEGYTF
v_gene: TRBV7-6
d_gene: TRBD1
j_gene: TRBJ1-2
abundance: many

CDR3nt: TGTGCCTCTAAGACACCGACCTACGAGCAGTACTTC
CDR3aa: CASKTPTYEQYF
v_gene: TRBV28
d_gene: NA
j_gene: TRBJ2-7
abundance: many

CDR3nt: TGTGCCACCAGCGGGGAGCGGGGAAGCACAGATACGCAGTATTTT
CDR3aa: CATSGERGSTDTQYF
v_gene: TRBV15
d_gene: TRBD2
j_gene: TRBJ2-3
abundance: NA